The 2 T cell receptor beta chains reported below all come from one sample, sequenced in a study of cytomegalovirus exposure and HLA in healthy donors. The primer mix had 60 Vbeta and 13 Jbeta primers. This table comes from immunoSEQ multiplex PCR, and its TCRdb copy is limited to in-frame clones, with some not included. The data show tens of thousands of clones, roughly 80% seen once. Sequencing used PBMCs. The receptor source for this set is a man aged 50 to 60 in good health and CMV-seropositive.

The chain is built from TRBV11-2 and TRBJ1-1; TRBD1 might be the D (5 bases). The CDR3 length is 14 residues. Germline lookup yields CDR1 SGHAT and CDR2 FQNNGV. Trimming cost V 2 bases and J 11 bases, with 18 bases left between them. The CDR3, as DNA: TGTGCCAGCAGCTTACTAACAGGCCCTCATACTGCTTTCTTT. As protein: CASSLLTGPHTAFF.

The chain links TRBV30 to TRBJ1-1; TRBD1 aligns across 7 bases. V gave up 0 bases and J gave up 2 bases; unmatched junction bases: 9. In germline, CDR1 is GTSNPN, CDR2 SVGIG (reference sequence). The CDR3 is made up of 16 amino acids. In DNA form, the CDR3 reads TGTGCCTGGAGTGTAAGTGTAGGGGGCAGAAACACTGAAGCTTTCTTT. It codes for CAWSVSVGGRNTEAFF. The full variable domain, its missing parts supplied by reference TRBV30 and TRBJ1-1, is SQTIHQWPATLVQPVGSPLSLECTVEGTSNPNLYWYRQAAGRGLQLLFYSVGIGQISSEVPQNLSASRPQDRQFILSSKKLLLSDSGFYLCAWSVSVGGRNTEAFFGQGTRLTVV.